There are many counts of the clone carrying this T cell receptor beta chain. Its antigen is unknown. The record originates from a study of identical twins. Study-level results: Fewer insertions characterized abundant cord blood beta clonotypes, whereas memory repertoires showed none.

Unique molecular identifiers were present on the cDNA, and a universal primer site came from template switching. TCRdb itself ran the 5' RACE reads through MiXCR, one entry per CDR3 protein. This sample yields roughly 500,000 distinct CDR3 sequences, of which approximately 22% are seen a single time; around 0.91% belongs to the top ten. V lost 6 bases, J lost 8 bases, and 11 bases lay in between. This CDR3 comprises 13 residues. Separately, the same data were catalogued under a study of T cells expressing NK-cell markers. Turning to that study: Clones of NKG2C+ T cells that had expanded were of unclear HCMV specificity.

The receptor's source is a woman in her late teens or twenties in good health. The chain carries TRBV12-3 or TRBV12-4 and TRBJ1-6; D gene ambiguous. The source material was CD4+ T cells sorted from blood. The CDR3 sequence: CASSPSEDSPLHF. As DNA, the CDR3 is TGTGCCAGCAGCCCCTCCGAGGATTCACCCCTCCACTTT.